Following are 29 T cell receptor beta chains from one sample sequenced in a study of beta chain features in type 1 diabetes. Expressed TCRB transcripts were sequenced because the isolated RNA had all been reverse transcribed beforehand. Libraries were prepared by immunoSEQ multiplex PCR; TCRdb keeps only in-frame clonotypes and omits some of them. Counted here are around 140,000 clones, 10% to 15% occurring once; the ten biggest clones make up approximately 1.3%. No cognate antigen is known for these TCRs. General study findings and limits: There was a moderate but significant shortening of TCRB CDR3s in all four CD4+ subsets of Type 1 diabetes patients.

Sequenced material: central memory CD4+ T cells from blood. Source of these receptors: a man younger than 35 with type 1 diabetes.

This clone was counted only a few times. This chain links TRBV4-1 with TRBJ2-3, with 8 positions matching TRBD2. In germline, CDR1 is MGHRA, CDR2 YSYEKL. CDR3 length: 16 amino acids. V shed 3 bases and J 1 base; nucleotides not matched to a gene: 6. DNA of the CDR3: TGCGCCAGCAGCCACCCCGGGGGGGGAGGCACAGATACGCAGTATTTT. Its protein product is CASSHPGGGGTDTQYF.

The sample holds many counts of this clone. The chain employs TRBV30 and TRBJ2-6; D ambiguous. Deletions cut 3 bases from V and 0 bases from J, with 6 bases between. CDR3 size: 14 residues. Germline V gene data show CDR1 as GTSNPN and CDR2 as SVGIG (reference sequence). The CDR3 sequence is CAWSGDSGANVLTF. The CDR3 DNA reads TGTGCCTGGAGCGGTGACTCTGGGGCCAACGTCCTGACTTTC.

The chain is built from TRBV28 and TRBJ2-5, with D hard to call. Germline assignment: CDR1 MDHEN and CDR2 SYDVKM. V shed 5 bases and J shed 5 bases, with 18 bases lying between them. The CDR3 has 15 amino acids. In DNA form, the CDR3 reads TGTGCCAGCAGTCCGCCTCTGGGTTCGGTTGAGACCCAGTACTTC. Amino acids: CASSPPLGSVETQYF.

The CDR3 region has the DNA TGTGCCACCAGCAGGGACTTCGGGGCAAACGAGCAGTACTTC. Translated, it gives CATSRDFGANEQYF. The rearrangement joins TRBV15 to TRBJ2-7, with D perhaps assigned TRBD1 or TRBD2 (5 bases each). V was clipped by 3 bases and J by 5 bases, with 14 bases between them. Per germline, CDR1 LNHNV and CDR2 YYDKDF (reference sequence). This CDR3 region has 14 residues.

CDR3 DNA: TGTGCCAGCAGTTCTGGGACAGCTGGCACAGATACGCAGTATTTT. Its translation: CASSSGTAGTDTQYF. V and J are TRBV28 and TRBJ2-3; 7 nucleotides align to TRBD1. Per germline, CDR1 MDHEN and CDR2 SYDVKM. CDR3 length equals 15 residues. With 4 bases clipped from V and 1 base from J, the junction kept 5 bases outside the gene matches.

In this sample, this clone turned up a few times. The V gene is TRBV9, the J gene TRBJ2-3, with D unclear. CDR3 length: 13 amino acids. V was shortened by 5 bases and J by 4 bases, with 11 bases between the two germline ends. CDR1 SGDLS and CDR2 YYNGEE come from the germline V gene. Here the CDR3 reads CASSALGSDTQYF. The DNA of the CDR3 is TGTGCCAGCAGTGCCTTGGGATCAGATACGCAGTATTTT.

The table lists this clone with a few counts. The chain joins TRBV6-5 to TRBJ2-7, with 9 bases lining up with TRBD1. Germline V CDR1 and CDR2: MNHEY, SVGAGI. The CDR3 covers 13 residues. Unmatched junction bases numbered 2, after V lost 5 bases and J lost 3 bases. CDR3 coding DNA: TGTGCCAGCAGTCGGACAGGGGACTACGAGCAGTACTTC. It encodes CASSRTGDYEQYF.

This clone was seen a handful of times. The rearrangement uses TRBV7-9 and TRBJ2-7, with D maybe TRBD1 (5 bases). Trimming took off 1 base at V and 0 bases at J, with 7 bases between the two ends. The CDR3 runs to 14 residues. The germline V gene has CDR1 SEHNR and CDR2 FQNEAQ (reference sequence). The CDR3 sequence is CASSLGGISYEQYF. The CDR3 bases are TGTGCCAGCAGCTTAGGGGGCATCTCCTACGAGCAGTACTTC.

This clone occurred a few times. The chain carries TRBV29-1 and TRBJ2-1; TRBD1 matches at 12 bases. V lost 6 bases to trimming and J lost 5 bases; unmatched junction nucleotides: 5. Germline V gene sequence: CDR1 SQVTM, CDR2 ANQGSEA. CDR3 length: 14 amino acids. The CDR3 nucleotides are TGCAGCGTGGCCGGGACAGGGGGCAACAATGAGCAGTTCTTC. The encoded protein is CSVAGTGGNNEQFF.

The chain couples TRBV28 to TRBJ2-7; 7 bases match TRBD1. From germline, CDR1 is MDHEN and CDR2 SYDVKM. This CDR3 spans 15 amino acids. Trimming at V came to 6 bases and at J to 3 bases, leaving 11 bases not matched to a gene. CDR3 loop: CASRHKGTADYEQYF. DNA of the CDR3: TGTGCCAGCAGGCATAAAGGGACAGCTGACTACGAGCAGTACTTC. Together with reference TRBV28 and TRBJ2-7, the CDR3 gives the full variable domain: DVKVTQSSRYLVKRTGEKVFLECVQDMDHENMFWYRQDPGLGLRLIYFSYDVKMKEKGDIPEGYSVSREKKERFSLILESASTNQTSMYLCASRHKGTADYEQYFGPGTRLTVT.

This clone occurred a few times. This chain uses TRBV23-1 with TRBJ2-7; weak D call: TRBD1 (6 bases). TRBV23-1 is an open reading frame whose function is uncertain. Trimming took off 2 bases at V and 5 bases at J, with 16 bases between the two ends. The CDR3 totals 15 residues. The CDR3 nucleotides are TGCGCCAGCAGTCAACCCCACCGGGACAACCACGAGCAGTACTTC. Protein sequence: CASSQPHRDNHEQYF.

Comment on this clone: Other DNA variants within this sample encode the same CDR3. This chain joins TRBV5-1 and TRBJ1-1; 7 bases map to TRBD1. J was trimmed by 1 base and V by 3 bases; bases with no gene match: 3. Germline V gene lookup returns CDR1 SGHRS and CDR2 YFSETQ. There are 14 residues in the CDR3. The CDR3 DNA sequence: TGCGCCAGCAGCTCCGGGACAGCGAACACTGAAGCTTTCTTT. Residues: CASSSGTANTEAFF.

This clone was seen a few times. The chain uses TRBV29-1 and TRBJ1-6, with D perhaps matching TRBD1 (5 bases). In germline, CDR1 is SQVTM, CDR2 ANQGSEA. CDR3 length: 13 residues. Trimming took off 5 bases at V and 7 bases at J, with 12 bases between the two ends. The CDR3 nucleotides read TGCAGCGTTATGGCAGGGACGAATTCACCCCTCCACTTT. Translation gives CSVMAGTNSPLHF.

The chain is built from TRBV28 and TRBJ2-3; 8 bases agree with TRBD2. CDR1 is MDHEN and CDR2 is SYDVKM in the germline V gene. The CDR3 has 15 amino acids. The ends lost 3 bases at V and 1 base at J; junction bases unmatched: 3. The CDR3 DNA sequence: TGTGCCAGCAGTTTCCCGGGGGGGGGCACAGATACGCAGTATTTT. Translated: CASSFPGGGTDTQYF.

The chain links TRBV5-1 to TRBJ2-1; tentative D call: TRBD1 (6 bases). Germline V gene lookup returns CDR1 SGHRS and CDR2 YFSETQ. With 6 bases removed from V and 0 bases from J, the gap between germline ends came to 10 bases. This CDR3 spans 14 amino acids. CDR3 protein: CASKGGSSYNEQFF. The CDR3 coding sequence is TGCGCCAGCAAAGGGGGTAGCTCCTACAATGAGCAGTTCTTC.

In its sample, this clone was seen a few times. The V gene is TRBV20-1, the J gene TRBJ1-1; D perhaps matches TRBD1 (6 bases). The germline V and J ends were trimmed by 8 bases and 1 base, with 8 bases remaining between them. CDR1 DFQATT and CDR2 SNEGSKA come from the germline V gene (reference sequence). This CDR3 region has 11 residues. CDR3 protein: CSLQGNTEAFF. The CDR3 nucleotides are TGCAGTCTACAGGGGAACACTGAAGCTTTCTTT.

This clone was picked up a small number of times. The CDR3 here is CASSKREKETQYF. CDR3 coding DNA: TGTGCCAGTAGTAAACGGGAGAAAGAGACCCAGTACTTC. The chain uses TRBV19 and TRBJ2-5; TRBD2 is a possible D gene (6 bases). In germline, CDR1 is LNHDA, CDR2 SQIVND (reference sequence). This CDR3 has 13 amino acids. V was clipped by 4 bases and J by 3 bases, with 9 bases between them. Full variable domain (remainder filled in from reference TRBV19 and TRBJ2-5): DGGITQSPKYLFRKEGQNVTLSCEQNLNHDAMYWYRQDPGQGLRLIYYSQIVNDFQKGDIAEGYSVSREKKESFPLTVTSAQKNPTAFYLCASSKREKETQYFGPGTRLLVL.

This clone has only a few counts. The chain recombines TRBV29-1 with TRBJ1-1; D not certain. This CDR3 is built from 13 residues. V lost 7 bases and J lost 0, with 12 bases in between. The germline CDR1 and CDR2 sequences are SQVTM and ANQGSEA. The CDR3 sequence: CSAHRVVNTEAFF. The CDR3 DNA follows: TGCAGCGCTCACCGGGTCGTGAACACTGAAGCTTTCTTT.

This clone was detected many times. Different DNA sequences within this sample yield the same CDR3. The rearrangement links TRBV27 to TRBJ1-2; D is undetermined. The CDR3 has 14 amino acids. The germline CDR1 and CDR2 sequences are MNHEY and SMNVEV (reference sequence). Trimming shortened V by 3 bases and J by 5 bases, and 13 bases separated the two germline ends. The CDR3 DNA is TGTGCCAGCAGTTTTGGTTCTGGGAGTTATGGCTACACCTTC. It specifies CASSFGSGSYGYTF.

This clone showed up just a few times. The chain joins TRBV28 to TRBJ2-1; perhaps D is TRBD1 or TRBD2 (6 bases each). Germline lookup yields CDR1 MDHEN and CDR2 SYDVKM. V shed 3 bases and J shed 4 bases, with 13 bases lying between them. The CDR3 sequence is 15 residues long. CDR3 protein: CASSFVGGIYNEQFF. Written as DNA, the CDR3 is TGTGCCAGCAGTTTCGTCGGGGGCATATACAATGAGCAGTTCTTC.

This clone was observed a handful of times. The genes are TRBV11-3 and TRBJ2-3; TRBD2 matches 11 bases. Looked up from germline, CDR1 is SGHNT and CDR2 is YENEEA. This CDR3 contains 16 residues. The trim removed 4 bases at V and 2 bases at J, leaving 5 bases unmatched. The CDR3 DNA reads as TGTGCCAGCAGCTCGTCTAGCGGGGGGCCCACAGATACGCAGTATTTT. This translates into CASSSSSGGPTDTQYF.

The sample holds a few counts of this clone. V usage is TRBV2 and J usage is TRBJ2-7; TRBD1 is a possible D gene (6 bases). CDR3 length equals 13 residues. Germline CDR1 SNHLY, CDR2 FYNNEI. V lost 7 bases to trimming and J lost 6 bases, with 16 bases between them. The CDR3 coding sequence is TGTGCCAGCACCCTCGAACAGGGAACCGAGCAGTACTTC. It codes for CASTLEQGTEQYF.

V is TRBV7-3 and J is TRBJ2-3, with TRBD2 matching over 8 bases. The germline V gene has CDR1 SGHTA and CDR2 FQGTGA. The trim removed 4 bases at V and 5 bases at J, leaving 11 bases unmatched. The CDR3 is 16 amino acids. The DNA of the CDR3 is TGTGCCAGCAGCTCACTGGCGGGGGGCAGGGAAGATACGCAGTATTTT. Residues: CASSSLAGGREDTQYF.

The table lists this clone with a few counts. This chain connects TRBV30 to TRBJ2-3; 7 bases are shared with TRBD2. Per germline, CDR1 GTSNPN and CDR2 SVGIG (reference sequence). CDR3 length: 14 amino acids. V trimming: 2 bases; J trimming: 2 bases; junction bases outside the gene matches: 4. The CDR3 sequence: CAWSKGGTTDTQYF. The CDR3 region has the DNA TGTGCCTGGAGTAAGGGAGGGACCACAGATACGCAGTATTTT.

The rearrangement joins TRBV5-6 to TRBJ1-1, with a tentative D call TRBD1 (5 bases). The length of the CDR3 is 13 residues. The V end was cut by 4 bases, the J end by 5 bases, with 12 bases between. From germline, CDR1 is SGHDT and CDR2 YYEEEE. The CDR3 sequence: CASSHRWGTEAFF. CDR3 sequence (DNA): TGTGCCAGCAGCCACCGGTGGGGGACTGAAGCTTTCTTT.

This clone has more than one count but fewer than ten. CDR3 sequence reads: CAWIARFARGAETQYF. CDR3 nucleotides: TGTGCCTGGATTGCTCGTTTCGCGCGGGGCGCGGAGACCCAGTACTTC. V gene TRBV30 combines with J gene TRBJ2-5, with D maybe TRBD2 (6 bases). This CDR3 comprises 16 residues. V dropped 4 bases and J dropped 5 bases, with 23 bases sitting between them. Germline values: CDR1 GTSNPN, CDR2 SVGIG (reference sequence).

J is TRBJ2-5 and V is TRBV5-1, with D perhaps assigned TRBD1 or TRBD2 (7 bases each). From germline, CDR1 is SGHRS and CDR2 YFSETQ. There are 16 residues in the CDR3. Between the trimmed V and J ends, which lost 5 bases and 5 bases, there was a span of 22 bases. CDR3 loop: CASRMSSGQARETQYF. The CDR3 DNA sequence: TGCGCCAGCAGAATGTCTAGCGGACAGGCACGTGAGACCCAGTACTTC. Full variable domain (missing parts from reference TRBV5-1 and TRBJ2-5): KAGVTQTPRYLIKTRGQQVTLSCSPISGHRSVSWYQQTPGQGLQFLFEYFSETQRNKGNFPGRFSGRQFSNSRSEMNVSTLELGDSALYLCASRMSSGQARETQYFGPGTRLLVL.

This clone was counted only a few times. V and J are TRBV28 and TRBJ1-2; 7 bases line up with TRBD1. The CDR3 runs 13 residues. J gave up 6 bases and V 4 bases, and 5 bases lay outside the gene matches. Germline assignment: CDR1 MDHEN and CDR2 SYDVKM. The CDR3 DNA reads as TGTGCCAGCAGTTCCGGAGGACAGGATGGCTACACCTTC. Translation gives CASSSGGQDGYTF.

The chain has TRBV28 and TRBJ2-7; possibly TRBD2 for D (7 bases). Per the germline V gene, CDR1 is MDHEN and CDR2 is SYDVKM. This CDR3 comprises 14 residues. The V gene lost 7 bases and the J gene lost 7 bases, with 20 bases spanning the gap. CDR3 DNA: TGTGCCAGCACTCCTCGGGGGGCCCTGATAGAGCAGTACTTC. This codes for CASTPRGALIEQYF.